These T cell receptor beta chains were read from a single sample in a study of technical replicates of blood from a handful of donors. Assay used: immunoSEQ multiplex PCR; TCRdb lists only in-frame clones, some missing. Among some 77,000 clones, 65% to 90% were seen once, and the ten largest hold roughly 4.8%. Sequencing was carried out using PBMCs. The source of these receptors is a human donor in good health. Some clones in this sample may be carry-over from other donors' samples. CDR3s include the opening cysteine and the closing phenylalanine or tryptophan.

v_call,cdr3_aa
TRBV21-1,CASSKPERGLAGGSLDTQYF
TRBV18,CASSRRSQAGNTGELFF
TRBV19,CASSISGYPLNQPQHF
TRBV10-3,CAISESGWSLNTEAFF
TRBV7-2,CASSVEVGGIHTDTQYF
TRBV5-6,CASSAYLGGVMDTQYF
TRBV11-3,CASSPREWADTQYF
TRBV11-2,CASSLAVGGAGNEQFF
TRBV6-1,CASSDPLIRGAGELFF
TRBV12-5,CASRTVGTDTQYF
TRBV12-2,CASRLMERARGDTQYF
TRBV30,CAWSVAGNQPQHF